The 21 T cell receptor beta chains presented below share a single source sample, sequenced in a study of T-cell reconstitution after alpha-beta-depleted transplantation in children. Unique molecular identifiers featured in how the TCRbeta library was prepared. TCRdb reprocessed the PCR reads via MiXCR and lists one record per CDR3 protein. The table lists about 510,000 distinct CDR3 sequences, approximately 10% of them singletons, with 11% to 15% in the top ten. The sequencing here drew on PBMCs, mostly from graft donor cells, taken 180 days after TCRalphabeta/CD19-depleted stem cell transplant. Every receptor here comes from a female patient aged 2-9 years who had a stem cell transplant for aplastic anemia, so the T cells may come from the graft donor.

This chain links TRBV11-2 with TRBJ2-7; D is uncertain. The ends were cut back, 3 bases at V and 0 bases at J, with 9 bases in the middle. The CDR3 has 14 amino acids. CDR1 SGHAT and CDR2 FQNNGV come from the germline V gene. CDR3 sequence reads: CASSFIGRSYEQYF. CDR3 bases: TGTGCCAGCAGCTTTATTGGGCGCTCCTACGAGCAGTACTTC.

V usage is TRBV7-3 and J usage is TRBJ2-1; possibly TRBD2 for D (5 bases). With 7 bases removed from V and 0 bases from J, the gap between germline ends came to 16 bases. CDR1 is SGHTA, CDR2 FQGTGA, per germline. This CDR3 has 16 residues. The DNA of the CDR3 is TGTGCCAGCACCCTCACTAGTCCAAGCTCCTACAATGAGCAGTTCTTC. This sequence encodes CASTLTSPSSYNEQFF.

V usage is TRBV2 and J usage is TRBJ1-2; D might be TRBD1 (6 bases). There are 13 residues in the CDR3. Germline CDR1 and CDR2: SNHLY and FYNNEI. Trimming took 5 bases from V and 8 from J, leaving 15 bases between them. CDR3 DNA sequence: TGTGCCAGCAGTAGTTACAGGGTGGACGGCTACACCTTC. Protein product: CASSSYRVDGYTF.

This clonotype was seen more than once but under ten times. It may be a read error: a sequence one base away is much more abundant. The chain links TRBV18 to TRBJ2-5; D is uncertain. Germline V lookup: CDR1 KGHSH, CDR2 LQKENI. V lost 0 bases and J 4 bases, leaving 3 bases between the germline ends. CDR3 length: 12 amino acids. In DNA form, the CDR3 reads TGTGCCAGCTCACCACCGGCAGAGACCCAGTACTTC. This encodes CASSPPAETQYF.

This clonotype was counted between two and nine times. The chain combines TRBV6-2 or TRBV6-3 with TRBJ2-7; D perhaps matches TRBD1 (5 bases). Trimming pared 2 bases from V and 0 bases from J, leaving 11 bases between. Germline CDR1 reads MNHEY; CDR2 reads SVGEGT. This CDR3 contains 15 residues. DNA for the CDR3: TGTGCCAGCAGTTACGGCGACAGATACTCCTACGAGCAGTACTTC. Its translation: CASSYGDRYSYEQYF.

Details on this clonotype: The junction departs from the called germline gene at one end, perhaps through a read error. J is TRBJ1-3 and V is TRBV5-1, with D hard to call. From germline, CDR1 is SGHRS and CDR2 YFSETQ. CDR3 length equals 16 residues. CDR3: CASSLAGTYSGNTVYF. CDR3 sequence (DNA): TGCGCCAGCAGCTTGGCTGGCACCTACTCTGGAAACACCGTATATTTT.

This chain uses TRBV20-1 with TRBJ2-3, with 11 bases identical to TRBD2. Germline V gene lookup returns CDR1 DFQATT and CDR2 SNEGSKA (reference sequence). V lost 2 bases, J lost 0 bases, and 16 bases stayed unmatched. The CDR3 contains 20 residues. CDR3 coding DNA: TGCAGTGCTAGAAGTCCGGTAGCGGGAGGGCCGAAATCTAGCACAGATACGCAGTATTTT. This encodes CSARSPVAGGPKSSTDTQYF.

This clonotype was counted between two and nine times. This chain joins TRBV27 and TRBJ2-6; D possibly corresponds to TRBD2 (6 bases). Germline V gene lookup returns CDR1 MNHEY and CDR2 SMNVEV (reference sequence). CDR3 length equals 17 residues. V was shortened by 5 bases and J by 0 bases, with 14 bases between the two germline ends. The CDR3 DNA reads TGTGCCAGCAGTGCCCGGGACTTCCCCTCTGGGGCCAACGTCCTGACTTTC. This codes for CASSARDFPSGANVLTF.

This clonotype has only a few counts. The V and J genes are TRBV21-1 and TRBJ2-7; TRBD1, as called in the table, went unchecked against the DNA. TRBV21-1 is a pseudogene. There are 21 residues in the CDR3. The CDR3 nucleotides read TGTGCCAGCAGCCAGGGGGGGGAGGGACAGGGGATAACCCTACGGAGGAACGAGCAGTACGTC. It specifies CASSQGGEGQGITLRRNEQYV.

This clonotype was detected a few times. The chain is built from TRBV9 and TRBJ2-4, with 7 bases that match TRBD2. Germline CDR1 and CDR2: SGDLS and YYNGEE. The CDR3 covers 14 residues. The V and J ends lost 0 bases and 6 bases, in that order; junction bases with no gene match: 3. The CDR3 region has the DNA TGTGCCAGCAGCGTAGGCGGGAGAGGAAACATTCAGTACTTC. Protein sequence: CASSVGGRGNIQYF.

This clonotype was counted a few times. The chain joins TRBV7-2 to TRBJ2-2, with 9 bases that match TRBD1. Germline CDR1 is SGHTA and CDR2 is FQGNSA. Unmatched junction bases numbered 9, after V lost 4 bases and J lost 6 bases. The length of the CDR3 is 16 residues. The CDR3 DNA sequence: TGTGCCAGCAGCTCTCACCGTGGGACAGGGCCCGGGGAGCTGTTTTTT. Encoded protein: CASSSHRGTGPGELFF.

This sequence joins TRBV29-1 and TRBJ2-7; TRBD2 aligns across 7 bases. The CDR3 has 11 amino acids. Germline V CDR1 and CDR2: SQVTM, ANQGSEA. The junction had 1 base not matched to a gene; V was cut back by 6 bases and J by 2 bases. CDR3 region: CSVAGAYEQYF. For the CDR3, the DNA is TGCAGCGTCGCGGGGGCCTACGAGCAGTACTTC.

This chain links TRBV4-3 with TRBJ2-2, with no clear D. The germline V gene encodes CDR1 LGHNA and CDR2 YSLEER. Trimming took off 7 bases at V and 5 bases at J, with 17 bases between the two ends. The CDR3 sequence is 15 residues long. CDR3 nucleotide sequence: TGCGCCAGCAACCCAAGTTCTGTTGGGACCGGGGAGCTGTTTTTT. As protein: CASNPSSVGTGELFF.

This chain joins TRBV7-8 and TRBJ2-7; D possibly corresponds to TRBD2 (5 bases). This CDR3 is built from 14 residues. Germline V gene lookup returns CDR1 SGHVS and CDR2 FQNEAQ. Trimming took 1 base from V and 3 from J, leaving 10 bases between them. The CDR3 loop reads CASSLVGAFYEQYF. Here the CDR3 DNA reads TGTGCCAGCAGCTTAGTGGGAGCCTTCTACGAGCAGTACTTC.

The rearrangement joins TRBV7-9 to TRBJ1-4; tentatively, D is TRBD1 (6 bases). In germline, CDR1 is SEHNR, CDR2 FQNEAQ (reference sequence). The V and J ends lost 4 bases and 5 bases respectively, with 11 bases between them. This CDR3 spans 14 amino acids. CDR3 loop: CASSSGHPNEKLFF. The CDR3 DNA sequence: TGTGCCAGCAGCTCGGGACATCCAAATGAAAAACTGTTTTTT.

This chain joins TRBV7-8 and TRBJ2-6; tentatively, D is TRBD1 (6 bases). V was clipped by 4 bases and J by 0 bases, with 7 bases between them. There are 15 residues in the CDR3. Germline V gene data show CDR1 as SGHVS and CDR2 as FQNEAQ. CDR3 coding DNA: TGTGCCAGCAGCTCGGACAGCTCTGGGGCCAACGTCCTGACTTTC. Translated: CASSSDSSGANVLTF.

The chain recombines TRBV20-1 with TRBJ2-5, with D unclear. This CDR3 region has 13 residues. The germline V gene has CDR1 DFQATT and CDR2 SNEGSKA (reference sequence). Trimming shortened V by 3 bases and J by 3 bases, and 11 bases separated the two germline ends. CDR3 residues: CSARKEAKETQYF. The CDR3 region has the DNA TGCAGTGCTAGGAAGGAAGCGAAAGAGACCCAGTACTTC.

This clonotype was counted only a few times. The chain uses TRBV7-2 and TRBJ1-4, with D tentatively TRBD1 (6 bases). This CDR3 is 15 amino acids long. The germline V gene encodes CDR1 SGHTA and CDR2 FQGNSA. The ends were cut back, 2 bases at V and 7 bases at J, with 14 bases in the middle. The DNA for the CDR3 is TGTGCCAGCAGCTTAAACAGGGCGAGAGGTGAAAAACTGTTTTTT. Encoded protein: CASSLNRARGEKLFF.

CDR3 residues: CASSHRDRVAGYTF. The DNA for the CDR3 is TGTGCCAGCAGTCACCGGGACAGGGTCGCTGGCTACACCTTC. The V call is TRBV12-3 or TRBV12-4, the J call TRBJ1-2, with 9 bases lining up with TRBD1. There are 14 residues in the CDR3. V lost 5 bases, J lost 7 bases, and 8 bases stayed unmatched.

This clonotype has a count of ten or more. The J gene is TRBJ2-5, the V gene TRBV4-3, with a tentative D call TRBD2 (6 bases). The V gene's germline CDR1 is LGHNA and CDR2 YSLEER. This CDR3 has 13 amino acids. The V end was cut by 4 bases, the J end by 5 bases, with 11 bases between. The CDR3 spells CASSPAGRETQYF. The CDR3 DNA reads TGCGCCAGCAGCCCCGCGGGACGGGAGACCCAGTACTTC.

Many counts were recorded for this clonotype. V gene TRBV7-9 combines with J gene TRBJ2-3; the match to TRBD1 covers 8 bases. The germline V gene encodes CDR1 SEHNR and CDR2 FQNEAQ (reference sequence). Trimming at V came to 8 bases and at J to 3 bases, leaving 7 bases not matched to a gene. The CDR3 runs 14 residues. Here the CDR3 reads CASLRQGRTDTQYF. CDR3 nucleotides: TGTGCCAGCCTACGACAGGGGAGAACAGATACGCAGTATTTT. The variable domain in full, with the rest retrieved from reference TRBV7-9 and TRBJ2-3, is DTGVSQNPRHKITKRGQNVTFRCDPISEHNRLYWYRQTLGQGPEFLTYFQNEAQLEKSRLLSDRFSAERPKGSFSTLEIQRTEQGDSAMYLCASLRQGRTDTQYFGPGTRLTVL.